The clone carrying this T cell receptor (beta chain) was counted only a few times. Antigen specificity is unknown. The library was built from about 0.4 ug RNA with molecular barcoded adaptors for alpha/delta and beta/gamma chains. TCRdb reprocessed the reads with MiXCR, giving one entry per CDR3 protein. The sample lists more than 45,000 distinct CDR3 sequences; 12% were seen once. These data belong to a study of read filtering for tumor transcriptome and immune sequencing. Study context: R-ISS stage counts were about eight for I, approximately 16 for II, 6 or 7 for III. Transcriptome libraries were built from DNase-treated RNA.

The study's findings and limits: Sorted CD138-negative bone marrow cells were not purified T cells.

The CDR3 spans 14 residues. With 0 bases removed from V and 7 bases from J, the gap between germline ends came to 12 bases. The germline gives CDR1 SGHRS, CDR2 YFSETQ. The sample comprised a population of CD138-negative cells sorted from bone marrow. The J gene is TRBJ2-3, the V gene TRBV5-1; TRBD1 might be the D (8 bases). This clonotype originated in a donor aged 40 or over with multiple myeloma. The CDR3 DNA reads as TGCGCCAGCAGCTTGGAACAGGGGGGGTATACGCAGTATTTT. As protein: CASSLEQGGYTQYF.